Shown below are 6 T cell receptor beta chains from a single sample sequenced in a study of CD8+ T cells in alopecia areata. It was cDNA, reverse transcribed from extracted RNA, that served as the sequencing template. The assay was immunoSEQ multiplex PCR, and TCRdb's table has in-frame clones only and misses some. The sample yields 150,000 or so clones, around 47% seen once. Sequenced: CD4+ T cells sorted from blood. The origin of the receptors is a human donor with alopecia areata.

The chain carries TRBV29-1 and TRBJ2-5, with 8 bases lining up with TRBD1. V was pared by 6 bases and J by 2 bases, with 8 bases of the junction left unmatched. This CDR3 region has 14 residues. Germline CDR1 SQVTM, CDR2 ANQGSEA. In nucleotides, the CDR3 is TGCAGCGTCAAGGACAGGGTACCGCAAGAGACCCAGTACTTC. Amino acids: CSVKDRVPQETQYF. The full variable domain, in which reference TRBV29-1 and TRBJ2-5 provide the parts outside the CDR3, is SAVISQKPSRDICQRGTSLTIQCQVDSQVTMMFWYRQQPGQSLTLIATANQGSEATYESGFVIDKFPISRPNLTFSTLTVSNMSPEDSSIYLCSVKDRVPQETQYFGPGTRLLVL.

The CDR3 bases are TGCGCCAGCAGCCTACAGGGTTCCACAGATACGCAGTATTTT. Translating gives CASSLQGSTDTQYF. The V gene is TRBV5-1, the J gene TRBJ2-3; D is possibly TRBD1 (6 bases). The CDR3 runs 14 residues. V dropped 4 bases and J dropped 2 bases, with 11 bases sitting between them. CDR1 is SGHRS and CDR2 is YFSETQ in the germline V gene. Filled out from reference TRBV5-1 and TRBJ2-3, the complete variable domain reads KAGVTQTPRYLIKTRGQQVTLSCSPISGHRSVSWYQQTPGQGLQFLFEYFSETQRNKGNFPGRFSGRQFSNSRSEMNVSTLELGDSALYLCASSLQGSTDTQYFGPGTRLTVL.

In DNA form, the CDR3 reads TGTGCCAGCAGAGGAGCGGCTAATGAGCAGTTCTTC. Amino acid sequence: CASRGAANEQFF. The chain links TRBV11-3 to TRBJ2-1; D is possibly TRBD2 (5 bases). Germline V gene sequence: CDR1 SGHNT, CDR2 YENEEA. CDR3 length equals 12 residues. V lost 6 bases and J lost 7, with 10 bases in between.

The table lists this clone with a few counts. The rearrangement uses TRBV9 and TRBJ2-2; D perhaps matches TRBD1 (5 bases). The germline gives CDR1 SGDLS, CDR2 YYNGEE. V was clipped by 4 bases and J by 3 bases, with 10 bases between them. This CDR3 has 14 residues. The CDR3 spells CASSPRQHTGELFF. CDR3 sequence (DNA): TGTGCCAGCAGCCCCCGACAGCACACCGGGGAGCTGTTTTTT. Drawing the rest from reference TRBV9 and TRBJ2-2, the complete variable domain is DSGVTQTPKHLITATGQRVTLRCSPRSGDLSVYWYQQSLDQGLQFLIQYYNGEERAKGNILERFSAQQFPDLHSELNLSSLELGDSALYFCASSPRQHTGELFFGEGSRLTVL.

The J gene is TRBJ2-2, the V gene TRBV4-1, with 11 nucleotides matching TRBD2. J gave up 3 bases and V 0 bases, and 3 bases lay outside the gene matches. CDR3 length: 17 amino acids. Per the germline V gene, CDR1 is MGHRA and CDR2 is YSYEKL. Here the CDR3 reads CASSQDKGLADTGELFF. The CDR3 DNA reads TGCGCCAGCAGCCAAGATAAGGGACTAGCGGACACCGGGGAGCTGTTTTTT.

CDR3 sequence reads: CSVAPLGSLGNEQYF. The DNA of the CDR3 is TGCAGCGTTGCTCCCTTGGGCAGCCTTGGTAACGAGCAGTACTTC. The rearrangement uses TRBV29-1 and TRBJ2-7, with D uncertain. Germline CDR1 and CDR2: SQVTM and ANQGSEA. V gave up 4 bases and J gave up 5 bases, with 21 bases separating them. The CDR3 runs 15 residues.